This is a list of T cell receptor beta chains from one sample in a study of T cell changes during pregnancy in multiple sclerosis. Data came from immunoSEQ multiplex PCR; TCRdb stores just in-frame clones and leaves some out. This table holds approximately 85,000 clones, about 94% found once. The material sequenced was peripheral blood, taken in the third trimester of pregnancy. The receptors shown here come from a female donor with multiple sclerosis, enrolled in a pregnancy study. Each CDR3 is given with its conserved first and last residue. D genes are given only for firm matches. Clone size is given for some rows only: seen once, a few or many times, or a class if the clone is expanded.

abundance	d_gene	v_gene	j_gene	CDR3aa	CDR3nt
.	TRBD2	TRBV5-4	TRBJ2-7	CASSWAGTSDAYEQYF	TGTGCCAGCAGCTGGGCCGGAACTAGCGATGCCTACGAGCAGTACTTC
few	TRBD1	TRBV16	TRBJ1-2	CASSLWDSQYGYTF	TGTGCCAGCAGCCTCTGGGACAGTCAGTATGGCTACACCTTC
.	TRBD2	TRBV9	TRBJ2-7	CASSPGGGLREQYF	TGTGCCAGCAGCCCGGGGGGGGGACTTCGGGAGCAGTACTTC
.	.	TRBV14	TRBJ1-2	CASSRTAYGYTF	TGTGCCAGCAGCCGGACAGCCTATGGCTACACCTTC
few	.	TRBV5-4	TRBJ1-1	CASSGGWDTEAFF	TGTGCCAGCAGCGGAGGGTGGGACACTGAAGCTTTCTTT
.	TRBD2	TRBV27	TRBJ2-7	CASSVSAGYTSYEQYF	TGTGCCAGCAGTGTATCAGCGGGGTACACCTCCTACGAGCAGTACTTC
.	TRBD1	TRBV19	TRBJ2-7	CASSILGQPYEQYF	TGTGCCAGTAGTATACTGGGACAGCCCTACGAGCAGTACTTC
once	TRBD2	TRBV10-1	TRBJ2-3	CASSDFRETSGSDTQYF	TGCGCCAGCAGTGACTTTCGGGAGACTAGCGGGTCAGATACGCAGTATTTT
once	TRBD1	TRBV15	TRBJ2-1	CATSRRTGSKFTGNEQFF	TGTGCCACCAGCAGACGGACAGGGTCCAAGTTTACGGGCAATGAGCAGTTCTTC
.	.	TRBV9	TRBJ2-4	CASSVGDRKNIQYF	TGTGCCAGCAGCGTAGGAGACAGAAAAAACATTCAGTACTTC
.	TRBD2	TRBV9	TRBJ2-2	CASSPQGLAGGFTGELFF	TGTGCCAGCAGCCCGCAAGGACTAGCGGGGGGCTTCACCGGGGAGCTGTTTTTT
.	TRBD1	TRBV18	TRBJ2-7	CASSPGQGLEQYF	TGTGCCAGCTCACCTGGACAGGGGCTCGAGCAGTACTTC
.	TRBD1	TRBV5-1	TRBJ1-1	CASSFDRANTEAFF	TGCGCCAGCAGCTTCGACAGGGCGAACACTGAAGCTTTCTTT
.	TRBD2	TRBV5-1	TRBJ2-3	CASSFIQTPGLAGGLTDTQYF	TGCGCCAGCAGCTTCATACAAACTCCGGGACTAGCGGGGGGGCTCACAGATACGCAGTATTTT
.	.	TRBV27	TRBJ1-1	CASSLGPPPQGIAFF	TGTGCCAGCAGTTTAGGTCCACCCCCCCAGGGTATAGCTTTCTTT
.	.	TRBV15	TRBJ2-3	CATSRVRDGTDTQYF	TGTGCCACCAGCAGAGTCAGGGATGGCACAGATACGCAGTATTTT
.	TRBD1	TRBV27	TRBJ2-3	CASSFQGVRADTQYF	TGTGCCAGCAGTTTCCAGGGGGTCCGGGCAGATACGCAGTATTTT
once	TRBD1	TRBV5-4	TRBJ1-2	CASRPGGDGYTF	TGTGCCAGCAGGCCAGGGGGCGATGGCTACACCTTC
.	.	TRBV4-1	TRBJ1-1	CASSPSTAPNTEAFF	TGCGCCAGCAGCCCTTCTACAGCCCCGAACACTGAAGCTTTCTTT
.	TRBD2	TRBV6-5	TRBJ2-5	CASTPWGGGVETQYF	TGTGCCAGCACTCCCTGGGGGGGAGGGGTAGAGACCCAATACTTC
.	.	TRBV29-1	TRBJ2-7	CSVVADSYEQYF	TGCAGCGTTGTGGCAGACTCCTACGAGCAGTACTTC
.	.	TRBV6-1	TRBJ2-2	CASKTAGATGELFF	TGTGCCAGCAAAACCGCAGGGGCCACCGGGGAGCTGTTTTTT
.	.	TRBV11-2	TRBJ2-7	CASSFRGGAGGFYEQYF	TGTGCCAGCAGCTTTAGGGGGGGGGCAGGGGGCTTCTACGAGCAGTACTTC
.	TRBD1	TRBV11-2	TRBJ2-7	CASSYNPGTGVYEQYF	TGTGCCAGCAGCTATAACCCCGGGACAGGGGTGTACGAGCAGTACTTC
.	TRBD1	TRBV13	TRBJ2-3	CASSTGQGADTDTQYF	TGTGCCAGCAGCACGGGACAGGGGGCCGACACAGATACGCAGTATTTT
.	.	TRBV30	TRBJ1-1	CAWSVGANTEAFF	TGTGCCTGGAGTGTAGGGGCCAACACTGAAGCTTTCTTT
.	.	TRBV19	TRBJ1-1	CASSPLGQGNTEAFF	TGTGCCAGTAGTCCCCTAGGGCAGGGGAACACTGAAGCTTTCTTT
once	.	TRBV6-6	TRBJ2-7	CASTEVPYEQYF	TGTGCCAGCACTGAGGTCCCCTACGAGCAGTACTTC
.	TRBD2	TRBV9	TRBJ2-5	CASSVGTSGGLETQYF	TGTGCCAGCAGCGTAGGAACTAGCGGGGGATTAGAGACCCAGTACTTC
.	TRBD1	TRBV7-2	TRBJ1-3	CASSFGQGSGNTIYF	TGTGCCAGCAGCTTCGGACAGGGCAGCGGAAACACCATATATTTT
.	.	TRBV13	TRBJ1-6	CASSLGGGSSYNSPLHF	TGTGCCAGCAGCTTAGGAGGGGGAAGCTCCTATAATTCACCCCTCCACTTT
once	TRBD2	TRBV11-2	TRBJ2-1	CASSGGLAGGPSYNEQFF	TGTGCCAGCAGTGGGGGACTAGCGGGGGGCCCTTCCTACAATGAGCAGTTCTTC
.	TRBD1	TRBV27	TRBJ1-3	CASSETGGSGNTIYF	TGTGCCAGCAGTGAAACAGGGGGTTCGGGAAACACCATATATTTT
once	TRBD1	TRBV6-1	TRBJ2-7	CASRRDSYEQYF	TGTGCCAGCAGAAGGGACAGCTACGAGCAGTACTTC
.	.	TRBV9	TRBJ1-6	CASSVAPGDSSPLHF	TGTGCCAGCAGCGTAGCTCCCGGGGATTCTTCACCCCTCCACTTT
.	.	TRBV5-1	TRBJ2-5	CASSLGSWDTYQETQYF	TGCGCCAGCAGCTTGGGAAGCTGGGACACCTACCAAGAGACCCAGTACTTC
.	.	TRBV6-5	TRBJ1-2	CASRRSEGFGYTF	TGTGCCAGCAGGAGGTCGGAAGGTTTTGGCTACACCTTC
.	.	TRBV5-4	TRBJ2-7	CASSPDITPYEQYF	TGTGCCAGCAGCCCCGACATCACCCCCTACGAGCAGTACTTC
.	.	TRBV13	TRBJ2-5	CASSLDPKGETQYF	TGTGCCAGCAGCTTAGACCCTAAGGGGGAGACCCAGTACTTC